This T cell receptor beta chain derives from a study of shared clonotypes between healthy human individuals. This table comes from immunoSEQ multiplex PCR, and its TCRdb copy is limited to in-frame clones, with some not included. The sample has fewer than 850,000 clones; approximately 79% are singletons. CDR3 length: 14 amino acids. CDR1 and CDR2 (germline): MNHEY, SMNVEV (reference sequence). Germline trimming cut 4 bases from V and 8 bases from J; bases unmatched to any gene: 10. This receptor was taken from a young woman in good health. The sample taken for sequencing was memory CD4+ T cells sorted from blood. The subset: CD45RA-negative fraction. V gene TRBV27 combines with J gene TRBJ1-2, with 7 bases identical to TRBD1. The CDR3: CASSSPSDRSGYTF. The CDR3 DNA sequence: TGTGCCAGCAGTTCACCCTCGGACAGGTCCGGCTACACCTTC.